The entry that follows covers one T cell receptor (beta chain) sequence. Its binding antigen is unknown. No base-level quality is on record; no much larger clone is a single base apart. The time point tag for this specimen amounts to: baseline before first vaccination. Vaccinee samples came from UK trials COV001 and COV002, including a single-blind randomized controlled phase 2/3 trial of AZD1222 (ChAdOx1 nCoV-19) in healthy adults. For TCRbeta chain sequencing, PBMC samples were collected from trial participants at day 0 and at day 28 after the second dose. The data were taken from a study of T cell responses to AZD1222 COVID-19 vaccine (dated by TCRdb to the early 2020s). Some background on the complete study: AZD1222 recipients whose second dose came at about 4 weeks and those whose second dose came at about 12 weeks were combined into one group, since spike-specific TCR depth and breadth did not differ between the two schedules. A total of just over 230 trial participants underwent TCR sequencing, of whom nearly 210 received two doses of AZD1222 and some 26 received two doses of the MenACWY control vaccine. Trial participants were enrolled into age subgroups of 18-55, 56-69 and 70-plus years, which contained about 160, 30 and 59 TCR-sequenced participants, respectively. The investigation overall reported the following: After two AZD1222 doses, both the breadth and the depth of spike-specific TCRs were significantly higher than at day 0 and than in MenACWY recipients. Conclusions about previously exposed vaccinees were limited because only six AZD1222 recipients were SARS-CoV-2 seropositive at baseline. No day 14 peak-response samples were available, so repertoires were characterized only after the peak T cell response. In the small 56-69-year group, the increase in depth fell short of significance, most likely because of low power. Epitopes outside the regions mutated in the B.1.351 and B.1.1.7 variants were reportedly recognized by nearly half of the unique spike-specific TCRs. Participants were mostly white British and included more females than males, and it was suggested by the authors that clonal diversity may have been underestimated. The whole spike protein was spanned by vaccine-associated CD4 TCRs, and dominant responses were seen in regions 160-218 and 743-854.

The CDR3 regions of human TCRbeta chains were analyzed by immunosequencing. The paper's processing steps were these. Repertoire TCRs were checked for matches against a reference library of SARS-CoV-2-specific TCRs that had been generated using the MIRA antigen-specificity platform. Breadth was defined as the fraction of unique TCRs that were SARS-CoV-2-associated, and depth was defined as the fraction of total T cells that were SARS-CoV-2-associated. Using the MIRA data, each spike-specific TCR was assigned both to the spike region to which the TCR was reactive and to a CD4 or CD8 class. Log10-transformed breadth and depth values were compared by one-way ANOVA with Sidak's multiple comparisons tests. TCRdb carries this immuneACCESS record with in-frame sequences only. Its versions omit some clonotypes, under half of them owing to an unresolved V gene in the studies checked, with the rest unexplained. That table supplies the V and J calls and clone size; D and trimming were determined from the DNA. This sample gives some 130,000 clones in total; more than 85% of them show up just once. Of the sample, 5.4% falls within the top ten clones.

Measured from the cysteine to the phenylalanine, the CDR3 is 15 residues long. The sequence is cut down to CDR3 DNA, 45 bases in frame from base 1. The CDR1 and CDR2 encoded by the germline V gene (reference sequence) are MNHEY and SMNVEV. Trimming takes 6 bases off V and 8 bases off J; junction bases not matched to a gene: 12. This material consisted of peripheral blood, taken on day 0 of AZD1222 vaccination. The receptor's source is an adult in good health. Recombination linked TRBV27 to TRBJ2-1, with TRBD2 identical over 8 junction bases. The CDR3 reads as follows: CASSLSGSRIHEQFF. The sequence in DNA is TGTGCCAGCAGCCTAAGCGGGAGTCGAATCCATGAGCAGTTCTTC.